The following is a TCR beta chain sequence with its context. The target of this receptor is not known. No much larger clonotype is one base removed from it; base qualities were not supplied. This sample is drawn from a study of cytomegalovirus exposure and HLA in healthy donors (dated by TCRdb to 2017 to 2019). About the study as a whole: According to an earlier analysis of 587 of the donors, 150 million to 200 million T cells yielded over 100 million unique TCR beta sequences and around 280 Gb of sequence data. About 330 gigabases of sequencing data and approximately 92 million unique TCR sequences made up an early release that covered fewer than 650 HLA-typed donors. Of the 300 to 400 genotyped donors, 65% to 90% fell in the genetic ancestry cluster associated with self-reported Caucasian donors. The study aimed to test whether cataloging public T cell receptors could reveal signatures of past pathogen exposure. The study profiled the T cell repertoires of hundreds of subjects by immunosequencing and related them to cytomegalovirus serostatus. In addition to the first cohort of roughly 700 subjects, a separate validation cohort of 120 different subjects was used. High-throughput TCR immunosequencing, statistical association of individual TCRs with disease status, and machine learning were combined to predict cytomegalovirus infection status. To study patterns of TCR occurrence, a later analysis re-analyzed previously published TCR beta repertoires from around 700 donors and added high-resolution HLA genotyping. In the later analysis, no new phenotypic data were used to find candidate immune exposures; instead, reliance was placed on TCR beta sequences and their occurrence across donors. In an earlier analysis of more than 550 of the donors, high-throughput TCR beta sequencing was used to judge whether each TCR beta V gene segment behaved as functional or pseudogenic. Donor age, sex, ethnicity and CMV serostatus were compiled together with the repertoire data. A later genetic analysis used genome-wide SNP genotypes for about 60% of the 666 donors, treating that subset as a discovery cohort. All discovery cohort repertoires had been generated on a single sequencing platform. HLA typing included class I and class II loci at four-digit resolution. Typing coverage varied by locus: roughly 620-640 donors for A, B, C, DRB1 and DQB1; 522 for DQA1; around 570 for DPA1; 450 to 480 for DPB1. Roughly 5 DR-DQ haplotypes were treated as single units for association and clustering because of strong linkage in the cohort. Among a few hundred genotyped donors of the cohort, an average of roughly 240,000 unique TCR beta nucleotide sequences were sequenced per donor, 15% to 20% of them non-productive.

The investigation overall reported the following: A later genetic analysis reported fewer N-insertions in productive TCRs among donors in an Asian-associated ancestry cluster than the roughly 700-donor mean. A cluster of highly shared sequence variants was judged likely to represent a technical artifact of the sequencing pipeline. A later analysis associated some 17,000 TCR beta sequences with specific HLA alleles at a false discovery rate of 0.05. Linkage disequilibrium might explain the correlated functional status among segregating V segments, but an unknown experimental factor could not be excluded. Three of the identified cytomegalovirus-associated TCR beta chains were confirmed in vitro to be specific for cytomegalovirus antigens. In a later analysis, the rate of TCR association differed among HLA loci, with DRB1 alleles having the most associated TCRs and HLA-C alleles having the fewest. In an earlier analysis of 587 of the donors, most TCR beta V segments appeared in productive rearrangements about 87% or about 30% of the time, broadly matching IMGT annotations. Most TCR sequences were observed very rarely across donors, whereas some public TCRs were present in many individuals. In this cohort, only TCR beta chains were sequenced, and detectable features were limited by the absence of alpha or paired-chain data. Presence/absence analyses assumed roughly uniform sequencing depth across donors, an assumption that may not hold. The authors suggested that the approach could potentially be generalized to other disease states and immunological phenotypes. Assigning TCR associations to individual alleles was difficult when HLA alleles, especially DR and DQ, strongly co-occurred. Because the 87-base-pair reads could not distinguish some IMGT-functional V segments, including TRBV6-2 and TRBV6-3, those segments were excluded. In a later analysis, most CMV-associated TCR beta chains were found to appear HLA-restricted, with HLA associations seemingly driven largely by CMV exposure. In a later analysis, HLA-associated TCR beta chains showed more clonal expansion and lower generation probabilities than non-associated chains that were equally common. The only immune exposure information available for the cohort was CMV serostatus. In a later genetic analysis, a missense DCLRE1C variant was associated with V-gene and J-gene trimming of TCR beta chains, and the association was replicated in an independent cohort. Around 16 rarely observed V segments, including chromosome 9 orphons, were excluded from the earlier analysis of 550 to 700 of the donors because counts were too low. A further reported finding was that TCR beta sequences accurately predicted the HLA-A and HLA-B alleles for most subjects in the first cohort. A later analysis reported that several top co-occurrence clusters appeared linked to parvovirus B19, influenza, CMV and Epstein-Barr virus. The study gave a list of some 150 TCR beta chains associated with cytomegalovirus. Because HLA typing was missing for some donors at each locus, association tests included only the typed subset. Cytomegalovirus status was reported to be diagnosed by the classifier with high specificity and sensitivity in both the original and validation cohorts.

The V end loses 4 bases and the J end loses 2 bases, and a stretch of 16 bases separates them. Spanning cysteine to phenylalanine, the CDR3 consists of 16 amino acids. Only the CDR3 part of the read is kept: 48 bases, read in frame from the first base. Per the germline V gene, SGHNT is the CDR1 and YENEEA is the CDR2. The cohort consisted of approximately 690 healthy bone marrow donors. Cohort members were all nominally healthy when sampled, although unrecorded immune exposures were likely present. The donor tested CMV seropositive and was one of the 289 seropositive cohort members. A peripheral blood sample was collected from each donor, and TCR beta sequencing was performed on peripheral blood mononuclear cells. The Qiagen DNeasy Blood Extraction Kit was used to extract genomic DNA from the blood cell samples. The library was obtained by the immunoSEQ multiplex PCR assay. For the multiplex PCR, a mixture combining 60 forward primers for TCR Vbeta segments and 13 reverse primers for TCR Jbeta segments was used. The CDR3 region of rearranged TCR beta genes was amplified from genomic DNA with a multiplex PCR assay. The Illumina HiSeq System was used to sequence the amplified TCR beta libraries as 87-base-pair reads. As for the original processing: A later analysis tallied 75 million to 85 million unique TCR beta chains across the 666 repertoires, and about 12 million of those chains were shared by two or more donors. A nearest-neighbor algorithm error-corrected the raw reads and collapsed the reads into unique sequences, merging closely related sequences to remove PCR and sequencing errors. Alignment of CDR3 sequences to IMGT reference sequences was used to assign V, D and J gene segments. Each retained sequence needed at least a six-nucleotide match to both a V gene segment and a J gene segment. Rearrangements were called productive when the CDR3 lacked stop codons and stayed in frame with V and J; all others were non-productive. Following IMGT convention, CDR3 was defined as the stretch from the second conserved V-encoded cysteine to the conserved J-encoded phenylalanine. The earlier analysis of about 560 of the donors excluded any sequence lacking an unambiguous match to a single V gene segment. An earlier analysis of several hundred of the donors called V segments functional above 56.7% productive rearrangements and segregating when the between-donor standard deviation exceeded 5%. A statistical classification framework was built for diagnosing cytomegalovirus status from the catalog of TCR beta chain sequences. V and J gene assignment, in a later analysis, came from comparing TCR nucleotide sequences with IMGT/GENE-DB human TR gene sequences. In a later analysis, CDR3 sequences and most-parsimonious VDJ recombination scenarios were assigned using the TCRdist pipeline. In a later analysis, each TCR beta chain was defined by its CDR3 amino acid sequence together with its V-gene family, and reads without a unique V-gene family were excluded. A later analysis removed nearly 600 highly shared, low-generation-probability nucleotide sequences to deal with suspected cross-contamination and a sequencing artifact. A later analysis calculated a clonal expansion index for each public chain from normalized within-repertoire ranks of inferred template counts. In a later analysis, generation probabilities were computed using a VDJ recombination model fitted to out-of-frame rearrangements, and the results were checked against IGoR. In a later analysis, hypergeometric tests were used to score TCR-TCR, TCR-HLA and TCR-CMV co-occurrence, with a repertoire-size bias correction applied to TCR pairs. False discovery rates were estimated in a later analysis by permuting HLA or CMV assignments 20 times. In a later analysis, co-occurring TCRs were grouped using DBSCAN, and TCRdist sequence similarity was added for clustering within HLA-allele-positive subsets. Repertoires with fewer than 30,000 or more than 120,000 public chains, plus five repertoires with anomalous nucleotide sharing, were excluded from co-occurrence clustering. TCRdb carries this immuneACCESS record with in-frame sequences only. Its versions omit some clonotypes, under half of them owing to an unresolved V gene in the studies checked, with the rest unexplained. The V and J calls and clone size come from that table; D and trimming were worked out from the DNA. The sample has approximately 170,000 clones on record, almost 75% of them singletons. The ten largest clones take up approximately 5.4% of the sample.

The sequenced sample was PBMCs. The clonotype originates from a woman aged 18-29 years in good health and CMV-seropositive. The chain is made from TRBV11-3 and TRBJ2-3, with TRBD2 as a weak D call on 6 bases. Here is the DNA: TGTGCCAGCAGCTACTGGGCGGGGCTAGCCACAGATACGCAGTATTTT. The translation is CASSYWAGLATDTQYF.